The TCR beta chain under discussion was sequenced for a study of early T cells in non-severe SARS-CoV-2 infection (dated by TCRdb to about 2021). Describing the broader study: TCR sequencing used bulk RNA from unsorted whole blood, so alpha and beta chains could not be paired.

A case-control design nested within a healthcare worker cohort in London, UK, was used, with weekly nasopharyngeal swab PCR tests and blood sampling performed. Healthcare workers were recruited between 23 and 31 March 2020, during the week of the UK lockdown, and were followed weekly for up to roughly 15 weeks. Findings and caveats that apply to the study as a whole: VDJdb matching was skewed toward anti-spike CD8 responses and likely underestimated virus-specific expansions by missing private and CD4 specificities.

This clonotype showed up just a few times. The antigen it recognizes is unknown. No base quality information exists; no much larger clone differs at one position. V drops 5 bases and J drops 2 bases, leaving 9 bases in between. Based on the germline V gene (reference sequence), the CDR1 and CDR2 sequences are LGHDT and YNNKEL. The CDR3 holds 14 amino acids from the cysteine to the phenylalanine. CDR3 DNA only is kept here, 42 bases in frame from base 1. Libraries were made using 5' RACE. The instrument was a NextSeq 500. Unique molecular identifiers were attached to individual cDNA molecules in the TCR library protocol so that sequencing error and PCR bias could be corrected. Both TCR alpha and beta chains were sequenced, and tight co-correlation was observed between alpha and beta sequence abundances in each sample. The source study handled its data this way. V gene, J gene and CDR3 annotation of TCR sequences was performed with Decombinator V4. TCRs were defined as expanded if a significant change between any two time points was detected under a Poisson model with p below 0.0001. Abundances of TCRs were expressed as counts per million after normalisation to the total number of TCRs sequenced in each sample. MAIT TCRs were defined by TRAV1-2 paired with TRAJ12, TRAJ20 or TRAJ33, and iNKT TCRs by TRAV10 paired with TRAJ18. VDJdb, accessed on 1 November 2021, was searched for TCRs annotated for CMV, EBV and SARS-CoV-2, and TCRs annotated for more than one antigen were excluded. In-frame beta chains were kept once TCRdb had trimmed the public reads at Q25 with fastp and called clones with MiXCR. All rows with the same CDR3 protein become a single entry with the most common DNA and genes. TCRdb's processing, not the authors', yielded these V and J calls. This sample holds about 64,000 distinct CDR3 sequences; 20% to 25% were observed only once. Clones ranked in the top ten supply approximately 17% of the sample.

This specimen consisted of whole blood, obtained at baseline. This receptor was obtained from an adult who was a healthcare worker with PCR-confirmed SARS-CoV-2 infection or an uninfected control (not recorded which). This receptor chain uses TRBV3-1 and TRBJ2-2, with the D segment identity uncertain. The DNA is as follows: TGTGCCAGCAGCGCTGGACCTAACACCGGGGAGCTGTTTTTT. This codes for CASSAGPNTGELFF.